The entry that follows covers one T cell receptor beta chain sequence. Its target is unknown. Unmatched junction bases numbered 0, after V lost 3 bases and J lost 2 bases. The CDR3 length is 14 residues. Germline V lookup: CDR1 LGHNA, CDR2 YSLEER. The sample is drawn from a study of identical twins. Overall study findings and caveats: In drawing conclusions, the study used cross-sectional statistical analysis and did not follow the same donors. Abundant beta clonotypes from cord blood had fewer insertions, unlike memory repertoires, which showed none.

Each cDNA held unique molecular identifiers, and template switching gave it a universal primer site. TCRdb reprocessed the 5' RACE reads with MiXCR, giving one entry per CDR3 protein. The sample contains 700,000 or so distinct CDR3 sequences, about 9.4% of which appear only once. Only healthy Caucasians were included as donors. The data were also submitted as part of a second study, on yellow fever vaccine responses in identical twins.

The source is a woman aged 18-29 years in good health. The V gene is TRBV4-3, the J gene TRBJ2-1, with TRBD2 matching 8 bases. Material: PBMCs. The CDR3 spells CASSHSGTYNEQFF. The CDR3 DNA is TGCGCCAGCAGCCATAGCGGGACCTACAATGAGCAGTTCTTC.